This entry features one TCR beta chain sequence. Its antigen is not known. The germline CDR1 and CDR2 sequences are GTSNPN and SVGIG (reference sequence). The V gene lost 4 bases and the J gene lost 9 bases, with 24 bases spanning the gap. This CDR3 region has 16 residues. This entry comes from a study of T cells in tuberculosis. Study-wide background: CD1B tetramers identified T cells specific for mycobacterial lipid GMM.

Using immunoSEQ multiplex PCR, the repertoire was profiled, and TCRdb retains in-frame clones only, with some absent. The repertoire holds 25,000 to 35,000 clones, with around nine tenths as singletons. Study conclusions and caveats: A GMM-specific repertoire classifier reached 80% to 90% accuracy, AUROC approximately 0.93.

The sample's time point: new active TB diagnosis, blood taken before or within 7 days of starting treatment. Included patients were adults of at least 18, HIV-seronegative, South African. The clonotype comes from an adult with tuberculosis. The rearrangement joins TRBV30 to TRBJ2-2; a weak D match, TRBD1 (7 bases). The material was PBMCs, obtained at tuberculosis diagnosis. CDR3 DNA sequence: TGTGCCTGGAACCATCCCACCGGGCCAGGGGGGAGGGAGCTGTTTTTT. It codes for CAWNHPTGPGGRELFF.